This T cell receptor (beta chain) was recovered during a study of blood T cells in healthy people across ages. This clonotype appeared a few times. Its antigen is undetermined. Caucasian individuals from Russia who were healthy and aged roughly 6 to 90 acted as donors. Primed by a sample-barcoded 5' primer and a J-beta primer mix, a second PCR proceeded for 7 to 11 cycles. TCRdb reanalysed the 5' RACE reads using MiXCR and keeps one entry per CDR3 protein. The sample has 600,000 or so distinct CDR3 sequences, about 30% seen once. Study findings and constraints: Relative to aged donors, long-lived donors carried more naive CD4+ cells and displayed higher diversity.

The CDR3 contains 16 residues. V lost 2 bases and J lost 4, with 17 bases in between. Germline CDR1 reads MNHNY; CDR2 reads SVGAGI (reference sequence). The sequenced material came from blood. This receptor was obtained from a woman aged 80 or over in good health. The V gene is TRBV6-6, the J gene TRBJ1-1; D gene unclear. CDR3 nucleotides: TGTGCCAGCAGTTACGTCTCCAGGCGGGAATTCACTGAAGCTTTCTTT. This codes for CASSYVSRREFTEAFF.